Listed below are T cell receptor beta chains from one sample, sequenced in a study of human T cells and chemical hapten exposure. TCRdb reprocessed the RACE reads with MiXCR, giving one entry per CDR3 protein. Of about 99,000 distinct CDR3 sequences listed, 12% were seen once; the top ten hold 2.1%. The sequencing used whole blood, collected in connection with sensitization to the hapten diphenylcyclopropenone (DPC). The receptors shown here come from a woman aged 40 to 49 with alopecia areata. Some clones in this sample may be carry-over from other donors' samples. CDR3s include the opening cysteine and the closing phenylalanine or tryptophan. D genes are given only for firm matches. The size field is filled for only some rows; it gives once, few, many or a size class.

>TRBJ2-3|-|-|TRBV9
CASSVALRTSHTTDTQYF
TGTGCCAGCAGCGTAGCTCTACGGACAAGCCACACCACAGATACGCAGTATTTT
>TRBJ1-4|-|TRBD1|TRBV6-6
CASSIRGRGEKLFF
TGTGCCAGCAGTATCAGGGGGCGCGGTGAAAAACTGTTTTTT
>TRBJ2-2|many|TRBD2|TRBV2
CASSLTSGSPGELFF
TGTGCCAGCAGTCTGACGAGCGGGAGTCCCGGGGAGCTGTTTTTT
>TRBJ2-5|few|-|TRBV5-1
CASSEGANAPETQYF
TGCGCCAGCAGCGAAGGGGCCAATGCACCAGAGACCCAGTACTTC
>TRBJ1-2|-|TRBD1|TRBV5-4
CASSLFAGTGFNYGYTF
TGTGCCAGCAGCTTGTTCGCCGGGACAGGGTTTAACTATGGCTACACCTTC
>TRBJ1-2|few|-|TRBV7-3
CASRMGPMPQYGYTF
TGTGCCAGCAGGATGGGGCCCATGCCCCAGTATGGCTACACCTTC
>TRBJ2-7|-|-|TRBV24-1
CATAETRAYEQYF
TGTGCCACCGCCGAAACGCGCGCCTACGAGCAGTACTTC
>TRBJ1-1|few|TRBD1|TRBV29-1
CSVDPARTGTAEAFF
TGCAGCGTTGACCCTGCCCGGACAGGGACGGCTGAAGCTTTCTTT
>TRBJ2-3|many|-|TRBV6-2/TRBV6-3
CASSYLDTQYF
TGTGCCAGCAGTTATCTTGATACGCAGTATTTT
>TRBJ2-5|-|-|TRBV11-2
CASSLDYQRAEYF
TGTGCCAGCAGCTTAGATTACCAGCGAGCGGAGTACTTC
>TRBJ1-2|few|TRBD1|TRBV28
CASRPPGTGNGYTF
TGTGCCAGCAGGCCCCCCGGGACAGGGAATGGCTACACCTTC
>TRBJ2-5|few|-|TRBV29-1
CSVEDWALRETQYF
TGCAGCGTTGAAGATTGGGCCCTTAGGGAGACCCAGTACTTC
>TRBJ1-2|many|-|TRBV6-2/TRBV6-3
CASSYSGPYGYTF
TGTGCCAGCAGTTACAGCGGCCCCTATGGCTACACCTTC
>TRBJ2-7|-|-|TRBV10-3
CAISESVKGYEQYF
TGTGCCATCAGTGAGTCTGTAAAGGGGTACGAGCAGTACTTC
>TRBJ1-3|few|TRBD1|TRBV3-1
CASSQGPGQGSGNTIYF
TGTGCCAGCAGCCAAGGACCGGGACAGGGATCCGGAAACACCATATATTTT
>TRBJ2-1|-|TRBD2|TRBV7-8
CASSTYSGRAGQFF
TGTGCCAGCAGCACGTACAGCGGGAGGGCCGGACAGTTCTTC